This entry concerns a single T cell receptor beta chain. Its specificity is unknown. The data were obtained in a study of shared clonotypes between healthy human individuals. Naive CD8 cells lacked CD45RO and underwent positive selection for CCR7, leaving out terminally differentiated effector memory CD45RA+ cells. Among the donors, all were Caucasian adults who lived in Nashville, Tennessee. Germline V lookup: CDR1 MNHEY, CDR2 SVGAGI. The CDR3 covers 16 residues. V lost 4 bases, J lost 2 bases, and 9 bases stayed unmatched. Findings of the study overall: The represented genetic and exposure-history diversity was limited by the small number of donors.

In the sorted-subset replicate PCRs, approximately 200 ng DNA, tens of thousands of T cell genomes, was used. The protocol was immunoSEQ multiplex PCR, while the TCRdb copy is restricted to in-frame clones and leaves out a portion. The data hold over 2 million clones, with less than 95% observed a single time. The clonotype was recovered from a man younger than 30 in good health. The sequenced material came from naive CD8+ T cells sorted from blood. The chain has TRBV6-5 and TRBJ1-2, with 8 bases identical to TRBD1. CDR3 nucleotide sequence: TGTGCCAGCAGTTCCTCAGTCGGACAGGGAAACTATGGCTACACCTTC. This translates into CASSSSVGQGNYGYTF.